The T cell receptor (beta chain) under discussion was sequenced for a study of T cell responses to AZD1222 COVID-19 vaccine (dated by TCRdb to 2020 to 2023). Regarding the study in general: Because spike-specific TCR depth and breadth did not differ between the two schedules, AZD1222 recipients who got a second dose at roughly 4 weeks were pooled with those who got a second dose at roughly 12 weeks. A total of under 250 trial participants underwent TCR sequencing, of whom about 200 had received two doses of AZD1222 and about 25 had received two doses of the MenACWY control vaccine. Trial participants were enrolled into age subgroups of 18-55, 56-69 and 70-plus years, which contained roughly 150, 30 and 60 TCR-sequenced participants, respectively. Study-level results and caveats: The whole spike protein was spanned by vaccine-associated CD4 TCRs, and dominant responses were seen in regions 160-218 and 743-854. Participants were mostly white British, with more females than males. The authors suggested clonal diversity may have been underestimated. Reportedly, close to half of the unique spike-specific TCRs recognized epitopes lying outside the regions that are mutated in the B.1.351 and B.1.1.7 variants. In the small 56-69-year group, the increase in depth fell short of significance, most likely because of low power. After two AZD1222 doses, both the breadth and the depth of spike-specific TCRs were significantly higher than at day 0 and than in MenACWY recipients. Conclusions about previously exposed vaccinees are limited because only a handful of AZD1222 recipients were SARS-CoV-2 seropositive at baseline. No day 14 peak-response samples were available, so repertoires were characterized only after the peak T cell response.

V gives up 10 bases and J gives up 6 bases, and the segment between their germline ends measures 20 bases. CDR1 and CDR2 are drawn from the germline V gene: SGHTA, FQGNSA. CDR3 length: 14 amino acids, cysteine to phenylalanine. Only CDR3 DNA remains: 42 bases, in frame from the first base. The time point label for this specimen denotes: baseline before first vaccination. Vaccinee samples came from UK trials COV001 and COV002, including a single-blind randomized controlled phase 2/3 trial of AZD1222 (ChAdOx1 nCoV-19) in healthy adults. For TCRbeta chain sequencing, PBMC samples were collected from trial participants at day 0 and at day 28 after the second dose. On this clone: No cognate antigen has been identified for it. The record has no base qualities; no much larger clone is one base away.

The CDR3 regions of human TCRbeta chains were analyzed by immunosequencing. Turning to the authors' computational methods: Repertoire TCRs were checked for matches against a reference library of SARS-CoV-2-specific TCRs that had been generated using the MIRA antigen-specificity platform. Breadth was defined as the fraction of unique TCRs that were SARS-CoV-2-associated, and depth was defined as the fraction of total T cells that were SARS-CoV-2-associated. Using the MIRA data, each spike-specific TCR was assigned both to the spike region to which the TCR was reactive and to a CD4 or CD8 class. Log10-transformed breadth and depth values were compared by one-way ANOVA with Sidak's multiple comparisons tests. In TCRdb, the immuneACCESS table is reduced to in-frame sequences with V and J assigned. These tables do not hold every clone; where another copy was compared, an unresolved V gene accounts for under half, and the others remain unexplained. Clone size and the V and J calls come from that table; the DNA yielded D and trimming. For this sample the table gives just under 35,000 clones, of which less than 90% were detected only once. The ten most abundant clones make up roughly 6.2% of the sample.

Specimen: peripheral blood, collected on day 0 of AZD1222 vaccination. The sequence was collected from an adult in good health. The rearrangement combines TRBV7-2 with TRBJ2-3, with TRBD1 as a weak D call on 5 bases. CDR3 protein: CATRRGAAPDTQYF. The DNA sequence is TGTGCCACCCGCCGTGGGGCCGCGCCGGATACGCAGTATTTT.